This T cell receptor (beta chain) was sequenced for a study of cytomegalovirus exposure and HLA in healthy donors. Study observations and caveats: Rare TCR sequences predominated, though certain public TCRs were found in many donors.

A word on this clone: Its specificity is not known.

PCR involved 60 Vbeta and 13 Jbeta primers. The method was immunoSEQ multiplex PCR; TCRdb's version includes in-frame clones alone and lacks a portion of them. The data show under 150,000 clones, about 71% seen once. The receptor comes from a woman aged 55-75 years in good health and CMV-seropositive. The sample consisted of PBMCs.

The CDR3 loop reads CASSLFRGGGNSPLHF. CDR3 coding DNA: TGTGCCAGCAGCTTGTTTCGGGGTGGCGGGAATTCACCCCTCCACTTT. The chain recombines TRBV5-5 with TRBJ1-6, with unresolved D. Germline CDR1 and CDR2: SGHKS and YYEKEE (reference sequence). The CDR3 extends over 16 amino acids. V was pared by 1 base and J by 7 bases, with 15 bases between.